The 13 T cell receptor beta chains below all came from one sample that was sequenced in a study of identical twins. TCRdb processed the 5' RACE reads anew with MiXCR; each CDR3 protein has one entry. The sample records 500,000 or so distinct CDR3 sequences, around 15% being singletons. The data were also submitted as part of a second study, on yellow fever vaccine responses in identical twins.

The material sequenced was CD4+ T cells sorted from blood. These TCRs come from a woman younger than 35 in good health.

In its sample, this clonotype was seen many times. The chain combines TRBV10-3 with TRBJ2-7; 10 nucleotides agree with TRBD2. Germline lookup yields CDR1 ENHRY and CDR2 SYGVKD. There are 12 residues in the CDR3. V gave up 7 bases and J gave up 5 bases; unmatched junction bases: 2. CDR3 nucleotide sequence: TGTGCCATCACTAGCGGGAGCCACGAGCAGTACTTC. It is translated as CAITSGSHEQYF.

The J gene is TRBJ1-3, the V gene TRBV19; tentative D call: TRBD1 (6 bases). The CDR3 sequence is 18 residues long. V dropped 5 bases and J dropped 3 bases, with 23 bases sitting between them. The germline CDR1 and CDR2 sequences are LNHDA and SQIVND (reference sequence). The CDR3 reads CASSSGTNPSLSGNTIYF. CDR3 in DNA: TGTGCCAGTAGTTCCGGGACAAACCCCTCTCTAAGTGGAAACACCATATATTTT.

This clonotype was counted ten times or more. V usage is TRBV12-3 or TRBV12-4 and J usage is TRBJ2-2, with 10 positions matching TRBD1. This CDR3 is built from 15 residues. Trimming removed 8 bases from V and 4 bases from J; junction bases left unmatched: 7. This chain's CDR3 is CASVRGQGTTGELFF. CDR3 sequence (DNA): TGTGCCAGCGTTCGGGGACAGGGGACCACCGGGGAGCTGTTTTTT.

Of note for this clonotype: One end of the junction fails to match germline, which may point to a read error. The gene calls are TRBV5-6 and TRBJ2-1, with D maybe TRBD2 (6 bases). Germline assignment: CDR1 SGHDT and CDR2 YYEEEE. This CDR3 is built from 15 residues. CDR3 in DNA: TGTGCCTGCAGCTCGCGGGGTTTTTCCTACAATGAGCAGTTCTTC. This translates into CACSSRGFSYNEQFF.

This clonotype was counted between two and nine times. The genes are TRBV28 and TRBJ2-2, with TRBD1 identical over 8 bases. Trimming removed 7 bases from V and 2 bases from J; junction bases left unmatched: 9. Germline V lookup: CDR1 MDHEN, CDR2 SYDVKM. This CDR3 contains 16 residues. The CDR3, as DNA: TGTGCCAGCAAAAAAGAACAGGGGGATAACACCGGGGAGCTGTTTTTT. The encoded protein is CASKKEQGDNTGELFF.

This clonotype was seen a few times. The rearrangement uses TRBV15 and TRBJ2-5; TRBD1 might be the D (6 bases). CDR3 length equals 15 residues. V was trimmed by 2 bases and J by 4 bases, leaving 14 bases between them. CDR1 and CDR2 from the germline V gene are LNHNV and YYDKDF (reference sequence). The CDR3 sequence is CATSRNLQGGETQYF. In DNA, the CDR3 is TGTGCCACCAGCAGAAACCTACAGGGTGGAGAGACCCAGTACTTC.

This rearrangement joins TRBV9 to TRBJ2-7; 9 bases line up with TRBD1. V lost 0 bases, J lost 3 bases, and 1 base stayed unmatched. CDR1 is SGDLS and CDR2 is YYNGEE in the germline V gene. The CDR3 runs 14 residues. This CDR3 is CASSVEGQGYEQYF. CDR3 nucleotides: TGTGCCAGCAGCGTAGAGGGACAGGGCTACGAGCAGTACTTC.

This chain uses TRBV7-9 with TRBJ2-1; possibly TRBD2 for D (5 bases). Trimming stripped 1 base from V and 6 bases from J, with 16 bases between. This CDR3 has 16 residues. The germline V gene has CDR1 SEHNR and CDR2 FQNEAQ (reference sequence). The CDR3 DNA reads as TGTGCCAGCAGCTTAGTCGGCGGGCGGGCGGTCAATGAGCAGTTCTTC. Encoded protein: CASSLVGGRAVNEQFF.

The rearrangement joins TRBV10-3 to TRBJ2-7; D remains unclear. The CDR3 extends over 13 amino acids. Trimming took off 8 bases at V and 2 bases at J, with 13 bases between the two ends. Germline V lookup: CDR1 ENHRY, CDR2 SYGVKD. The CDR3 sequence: CAIRAASAYEQYF. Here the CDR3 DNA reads TGTGCCATCCGTGCTGCCTCTGCCTACGAGCAGTACTTC.

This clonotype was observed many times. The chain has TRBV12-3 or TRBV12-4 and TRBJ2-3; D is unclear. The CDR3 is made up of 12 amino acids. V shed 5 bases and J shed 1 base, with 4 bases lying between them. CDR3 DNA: TGTGCCAGCAGTGGCCGCACAGATACGCAGTATTTT. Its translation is CASSGRTDTQYF.

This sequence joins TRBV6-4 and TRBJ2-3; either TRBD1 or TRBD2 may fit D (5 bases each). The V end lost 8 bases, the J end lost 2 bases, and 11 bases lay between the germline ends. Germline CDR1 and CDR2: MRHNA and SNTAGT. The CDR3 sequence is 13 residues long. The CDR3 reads CASRGGTTDTQYF. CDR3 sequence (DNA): TGTGCCAGCCGGGGCGGAACCACAGATACGCAGTATTTT.

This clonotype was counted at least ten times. The CDR3 here is CASTKRESSYEQYF. In nucleotides, the CDR3 is TGCGCCAGCACGAAGCGGGAGAGCTCCTACGAGCAGTACTTC. The chain has TRBV5-1 and TRBJ2-7; 8 bases are shared with TRBD2. The CDR3 consists of 14 residues. Germline V gene data show CDR1 as SGHRS and CDR2 as YFSETQ. The ends lost 6 bases at V and 0 bases at J; junction bases unmatched: 5.

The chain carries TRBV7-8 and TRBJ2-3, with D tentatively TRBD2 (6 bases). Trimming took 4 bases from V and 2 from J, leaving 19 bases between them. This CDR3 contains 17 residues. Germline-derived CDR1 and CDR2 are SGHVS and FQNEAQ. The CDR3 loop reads CASSSANRDWFTDTQYF. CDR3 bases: TGTGCCAGCAGCTCGGCCAACCGGGACTGGTTCACAGATACGCAGTATTTT.